Sequencing of this T cell receptor (beta chain) was carried out in a study of tumor-infiltrating lymphocytes in localized non-small cell lung cancer. This clone has a handful of counts. Its antigen is not identified. Germline V gene sequence: CDR1 SNHLY, CDR2 FYNNEI. Trimming stripped 7 bases from V and 7 bases from J, with 22 bases between. CDR3 size: 15 residues. Measured with immunoSEQ multiplex PCR; TCRdb has only the in-frame clones, and not every one. The table has about 13,000 clones, approximately 62% seen once. Points from the study as a whole: IM1 and IM2 tumors showed no difference in T-cell fraction. Technical variation could not be separated from intratumor heterogeneity here.

The specimen was uninvolved lung tissue not adjacent to the tumor. The clonotype originates from a human donor with non-small cell lung cancer. The genes are TRBV2 and TRBJ2-5, with D perhaps TRBD2 (6 bases). In DNA, the CDR3 is TGTGCCAGCACCGAGAGCACTAGCCTTCTGGGGACCCAGTACTTC. Its translation is CASTESTSLLGTQYF.